A selection of T cell receptor beta chains follows, all from one sample in a study of shared clonotypes between healthy human individuals. The method was immunoSEQ multiplex PCR; TCRdb's version includes in-frame clones alone and lacks a portion of them. This sample has roughly 1,500,000 clones; under 99% occur once, and the top ten carry approximately 0.45%. The sequenced sample was naive CD4+ T cells sorted from blood. These receptors were taken from a man younger than 45 in good health. CDR3s include the opening cysteine and the closing phenylalanine or tryptophan. A D gene is named only where the DNA matches it firmly. Clone size is not always given. Where it is, it says once, few, many or a class for expanded clones.

D gene	V gene	J gene	clone size	CDR3 DNA	CDR3 protein
-	TRBV19	TRBJ2-1	-	TGTGCCAGTAGTATGCGGGTCGGGGGGCTCTACAATGAGCAGTTCTTC	CASSMRVGGLYNEQFF
TRBD1	TRBV15	TRBJ1-5	-	TGTGCCACCAGCGGAGCGGGACAGGGAGGTCAGCCCCAGCATTTT	CATSGAGQGGQPQHF
TRBD2	TRBV7-2	TRBJ2-4	-	TGTGCCAGCAGCTCCGAGGGAGGGCCGGTCAAAAACATTCAGTACTTC	CASSSEGGPVKNIQYF
-	TRBV7-2	TRBJ2-3	-	TGTGCCAGCAGCTCCCCAAGAACAGCAGATACGCAGTATTTT	CASSSPRTADTQYF
-	TRBV30	TRBJ2-7	-	TGTGCCTGGGGTAAGGGTCTCCAGGGGGAGCAGTACTTC	CAWGKGLQGEQYF
TRBD1	TRBV10-3	TRBJ1-4	-	TGTGCCATCAGTCCAACAGGGGGCCCAACTAATGAAAAACTGTTTTTT	CAISPTGGPTNEKLFF
-	TRBV18	TRBJ2-3	-	TGTGCCAGCTCACCGGGATCCCCAGATACGCAGTATTTT	CASSPGSPDTQYF
TRBD2	TRBV19	TRBJ2-1	once	TGTGCCAGTAAGGCTAGCGGGAGCTCCTACAATGAGCAGTTCTTC	CASKASGSSYNEQFF
TRBD1	TRBV5-1	TRBJ1-5	once	TGCGCCAGTTCGTGGGGACAGGGTCAACCCCAGCATTTT	CASSWGQGQPQHF
TRBD1	TRBV28	TRBJ1-4	-	TGTGCCAGCAGTCTCCGATCAGACAGGGGAAGGGAAAAACTGTTTTTT	CASSLRSDRGREKLFF
-	TRBV11-2	TRBJ2-7	-	TGTGCCAGCAGCCTTAAGGGGGAGCAGTACTTC	CASSLKGEQYF
-	TRBV2	TRBJ1-2	-	TGTGCCAGCAGCATACCGGGAGGGGGATCCTATGGCTACACCTTC	CASSIPGGGSYGYTF
-	TRBV27	TRBJ2-5	once	TGTGCCAGCAGTGTACACTTCTCAGGAGAGACCCAGTACTTC	CASSVHFSGETQYF
-	TRBV5-1	TRBJ2-5	-	TGCGCCAGCAGCTTGGGTCAAGAGACCCAGTACTTC	CASSLGQETQYF
-	TRBV14	TRBJ2-7	-	TGTGCCAGCAGCCAATTTTACGACGAGCAGTACTTC	CASSQFYDEQYF
-	TRBV7-2	TRBJ2-5	once	TGTGCCAGCAGCTTAGCCGGGGAGACCCAGTACTTC	CASSLAGETQYF
-	TRBV7-7	TRBJ2-6	-	TGTGCCAGCAGCATCGGGCAGCCACAAAGTCGGGCCAACGTCCTGACTTTC	CASSIGQPQSRANVLTF
-	TRBV7-5	TRBJ2-1	-	TGTGTCAGAAGCGAAGGGGTAGCGGGAACCCGATGCGGTGAGCAGTTCTTC	CVRSEGVAGTRCGEQFF
TRBD1	TRBV10-3	TRBJ2-3	-	TGTGCCATCAGTGAGGGGCAGGGGGCAGATACGCAGTATTTT	CAISEGQGADTQYF
-	TRBV7-2	TRBJ2-3	-	TGTGCCAGCAGTTGGAGGGCCGGGACAGATACGCAGTATTTT	CASSWRAGTDTQYF
TRBD1	TRBV6-1	TRBJ2-7	-	TGTGCCAGCAGTGGGACGGGTGGGGGACAGGGAACCTCCTACGAGCAGTACTTC	CASSGTGGGQGTSYEQYF
-	TRBV30	TRBJ1-5	-	TGTGCCTGGAGTGTGTTGGGGGCAGGTCAGCCCCAGCATTTT	CAWSVLGAGQPQHF
TRBD1	TRBV29-1	TRBJ2-4	-	TGCAGCGTTGTGCGGCAGGGGGCGAACATTCAGTACTTC	CSVVRQGANIQYF
-	TRBV19	TRBJ2-5	-	TGTGCCAGTAGTATAGCTGGGGAAGAGACCCAGTACTTC	CASSIAGEETQYF
-	TRBV6-1	TRBJ2-1	-	TGTGCCAGCAGTGGCATTCCGTACAATGAGCAGTTCTTC	CASSGIPYNEQFF
-	TRBV6-5	TRBJ1-2	-	TGTGCCAGCAGTCCCCGGGGCTCCTTCTATGGCTACACCTTC	CASSPRGSFYGYTF
TRBD2	TRBV28	TRBJ2-1	-	TGTGCCAGCAGTCCTAGCGGGAGGGGTACTGAGCAGTTCTTC	CASSPSGRGTEQFF
-	TRBV7-2	TRBJ1-4	-	TGTGCCAGCAGCTTAGGCGGTCGAAGCGGGGAAAAACTGTTTTTT	CASSLGGRSGEKLFF
-	TRBV6-1	TRBJ1-5	-	TGTGCCAGCAGTGGGACACAGGGCAAACAGCCCCAGCATTTT	CASSGTQGKQPQHF
TRBD1	TRBV4-1	TRBJ2-5	-	TGCGCCAGCAGCCAAGTAATCCGGGACAGGGACAAGCAACAGCAGTACTTC	CASSQVIRDRDKQQQYF
TRBD2	TRBV5-1	TRBJ2-3	once	TGCGCCAGCAGCTTGGCCGCGGGAGCTATCACAGATACGCAGTATTTT	CASSLAAGAITDTQYF
TRBD2	TRBV2	TRBJ2-1	-	TGTGCCATCAGCGGGGGCTCCTACAATGAGCAGTTCTTC	CAISGGSYNEQFF
TRBD1	TRBV2	TRBJ2-7	-	TGTGCCAGCAGCGGGGACAGGGGGTCCTACGAGCAGTACTTC	CASSGDRGSYEQYF
-	TRBV27	TRBJ2-7	-	TGTGCCAGCAGTTCCGTTTTGTCGTGGTACGAGCAGTACTTC	CASSSVLSWYEQYF
-	TRBV7-9	TRBJ1-5	-	TGTGCCAGCAGTTGGGGTGGGAGGGATAGCAATCAGCCCCAGCATTTT	CASSWGGRDSNQPQHF
TRBD1	TRBV7-2	TRBJ2-5	-	TGTGCCAGCAGCTTACTGGGACAGTACCAAGAGACCCAGTACTTC	CASSLLGQYQETQYF
-	TRBV28	TRBJ2-5	few	TGTGCCAGCAGTCCAGCGCTAACCCAGTACTTC	CASSPALTQYF
-	TRBV6-1	TRBJ1-1	-	TGTGCCAGCAGTACAGTCTTGAACACTGAAGCTTTCTTT	CASSTVLNTEAFF
-	TRBV19	TRBJ2-2	-	TGTGCCAGTAGTACGTGGAGTACCGGGGAGCTGTTTTTT	CASSTWSTGELFF
-	TRBV18	TRBJ1-2	-	TGTGCCAGCTCACCCCAGAGCAGACAGTTCGGAGCCTATGGCTACACCTTC	CASSPQSRQFGAYGYTF
-	TRBV10-2	TRBJ2-7	few	TGCGCCAGCAGTGTAAACTACGAGCAGTACTTC	CASSVNYEQYF
-	TRBV21-1	TRBJ2-1	once	TGTGCCAGCAGCAAAGTGGTGGAGGGACTTTATTCCGATGAGCAGTTCTTC	CASSKVVEGLYSDEQFF
-	TRBV11-2	TRBJ2-7	-	TGTGCCAGCAGCCCAACCAGCCGGGTTTTTGACTCCTACGAGCAGTACTTC	CASSPTSRVFDSYEQYF
-	TRBV4-3	TRBJ2-2	-	TGCGCCAGCAGCCAAGAAGGGGGAACGAACACCGGGGAGCTGTTTTTT	CASSQEGGTNTGELFF